This TCR beta chain was sequenced for a study of cytomegalovirus exposure and HLA in healthy donors. Sequencing used immunoSEQ multiplex PCR; TCRdb keeps in-frame clones, though not all of them. The sample includes some 78,000 clones, about 96% of them seen just once. Of note for this clone: Antigen specificity is unknown.

The study's findings and limits: There were some 150 TCR beta chains listed as cytomegalovirus-associated. Reported results showed that the classifier diagnosed cytomegalovirus status with high specificity and sensitivity. Subsequent analysis found a tendency for first-cohort TCR clusters to co-occur within the 95 to 150 validation repertoires.

The donors belonged to the approximately 120-subject validation cohort, separate from the roughly 720-subject first cohort. Trimming removed 5 bases from V and 1 base from J, with 13 bases in between. This CDR3 contains 15 residues. From germline, CDR1 is SGHTA and CDR2 FQGTGA. The clonotype originates from a man aged 18-30 years in good health and CMV-seropositive. This chain uses TRBV7-3 with TRBJ2-3; D is undetermined. The material sequenced was PBMCs. CDR3 region: CASSPAGYRTDTQYF. In DNA form, the CDR3 reads TGTGCCAGCAGCCCCGCAGGTTATCGCACAGATACGCAGTATTTT.